Listed below are T cell receptor beta chains from one sample, sequenced in a study of T cell responses to AZD1222 COVID-19 vaccine. The protocol was immunoSEQ multiplex PCR, while the TCRdb copy is restricted to in-frame clones and leaves out a portion. The sample lists 70,000 to 75,000 clones; around 82% were seen once. The sequences come from peripheral blood, collected 28 days after the second AZD1222 dose. The receptors come from an adult who received the AZD1222 COVID-19 vaccine. CDR3s include the opening cysteine and the closing phenylalanine or tryptophan. D genes are given only for firm matches. Some rows have no size entry. The others give once, few or many, or a class for an expanded clone.

v_gene	abundance	d_gene	j_gene	CDR3aa	CDR3nt
TRBV15	-	-	TRBJ2-1	CATSRDLRQDEQFF	TGTGCCACCAGCAGAGATTTAAGGCAGGATGAGCAGTTCTTC
TRBV12-5	-	-	TRBJ2-7	CASGSTRDTAYEQYF	TGTGCTAGTGGTTCCACCCGGGACACTGCCTACGAGCAGTACTTC
TRBV28	-	TRBD1	TRBJ2-3	CASRPSSGTGGIDTQYF	TGTGCCAGCAGACCTTCATCCGGGACAGGGGGCATAGATACGCAGTATTTT
TRBV27	-	-	TRBJ1-6	CASSPGQIPWPLHF	TGTGCCAGCAGTCCGGGACAAATCCCCTGGCCCCTCCACTTT
TRBV27	-	TRBD1	TRBJ1-4	CATRRQGGEKLFF	TGTGCCACCCGCCGACAGGGCGGTGAAAAACTGTTTTTT
TRBV2	-	TRBD1	TRBJ1-2	CASSTGESYGYTF	TGTGCCAGCAGTACAGGGGAATCCTATGGCTACACCTTC
TRBV19	-	TRBD1	TRBJ2-7	CASSTRLGQGASEQYF	TGTGCCAGTAGTACCCGCCTCGGACAGGGGGCGTCGGAGCAGTACTTC
TRBV11-3	-	-	TRBJ2-1	CASSSGGGAGGSRKQFF	TGTGCCAGCAGCTCCGGAGGGGGCGCGGGGGGCTCAAGAAAGCAGTTCTTC
TRBV15	-	-	TRBJ2-7	CATSSSGSYEQYF	TGTGCCACCAGCAGTTCTGGCTCCTACGAGCAGTACTTC
TRBV18	-	-	TRBJ2-6	CASSPAGPNSGANVLTF	TGTGCCAGCTCACCGGCCGGGCCGAACTCTGGGGCCAACGTCCTGACTTTC
TRBV7-2	-	TRBD1	TRBJ1-1	CASSLDRAMNTEAFF	TGTGCCAGCAGCCTTGACAGGGCTATGAACACTGAAGCTTTCTTT
TRBV6-5	-	-	TRBJ2-7	CASSYSIVYSRYEQYF	TGTGCCAGCAGTTACTCGATTGTTTATTCCCGCTACGAGCAGTACTTC
TRBV15	few	TRBD1	TRBJ2-7	CATSKPTGESEQYF	TGTGCCACCAGCAAACCGACAGGGGAAAGCGAGCAGTACTTC
TRBV7-2	once	-	TRBJ2-7	CASSVSTGVYEQYF	TGTGCCAGCAGCGTATCGACCGGGGTTTACGAGCAGTACTTC
TRBV12-3/TRBV12-4	once	TRBD2	TRBJ2-1	CASNLGLAGEQFF	TGTGCCAGCAATCTTGGACTAGCGGGCGAGCAGTTCTTC
TRBV30	-	TRBD1	TRBJ2-5	CAWSRTGLRETQYF	TGTGCCTGGAGTAGGACAGGGCTGCGAGAGACCCAGTACTTC
TRBV5-4	-	-	TRBJ1-1	CASSLAGSLNTEAFF	TGTGCCAGCAGCTTGGCCGGGTCATTGAACACTGAAGCTTTCTTT
TRBV5-4	-	TRBD1	TRBJ2-7	CASSLGTGRTYEQYF	TGTGCCAGCAGCTTAGGGACAGGACGCACCTACGAGCAGTACTTC
TRBV7-8	-	TRBD1	TRBJ1-2	CASSLEGGQLRDYTF	TGTGCCAGCAGCTTAGAGGGGGGACAGCTCCGGGACTACACCTTC
TRBV21-1	-	-	TRBJ2-1	CASSSNLQGGYNEQFF	TGTGCCAGCAGCAGTAACTTACAGGGGGGGTACAATGAGCAGTTCTTC
TRBV6-5	-	TRBD1	TRBJ2-7	CASSTGQHYEQYF	TGTGCCAGCAGTACGGGACAGCACTACGAGCAGTACTTC
TRBV5-5	-	-	TRBJ2-3	CASSLSGAADTQYF	TGTGCCAGCAGCTTATCAGGGGCGGCGGATACGCAGTATTTT
TRBV20-1	-	TRBD2	TRBJ2-7	CSASLVAGAHEQYF	TGCAGTGCTAGTTTAGTAGCGGGTGCACACGAGCAGTACTTC
TRBV3-1/TRBV3-2	-	-	TRBJ2-7	CASSQDLNYEQYF	TGTGCCAGCAGCCAAGATCTTAACTACGAGCAGTACTTC
TRBV7-9	-	-	TRBJ2-5	CASSLTVQETQYF	TGTGCCAGCAGCTTGACAGTACAAGAGACCCAGTACTTC
TRBV9	-	-	TRBJ2-3	CASSVGDVGTDTQYF	TGTGCCAGCAGCGTAGGGGACGTTGGTACAGATACGCAGTATTTT
TRBV4-3	-	-	TRBJ1-6	CASSLHWEGNSPLHF	TGCGCCAGCAGCCTACACTGGGAGGGGAATTCACCCCTCCACTTT
TRBV7-6	-	-	TRBJ1-1	CASSLGDMNTEAFF	TGTGCCAGCAGCTTAGGGGATATGAACACTGAAGCTTTCTTT
TRBV30	-	TRBD1	TRBJ2-7	CACGDSSYEQYF	TGTGCCTGCGGGGACAGCTCCTACGAGCAGTACTTC
TRBV30	-	TRBD1	TRBJ1-4	CAWSATGDRWGEKLFF	TGTGCCTGGAGTGCCACCGGGGACAGGTGGGGGGAAAAACTGTTTTTT
TRBV7-9	-	TRBD2	TRBJ2-3	CASSWTSGTSTDTQYF	TGTGCCAGCAGCTGGACTAGCGGAACTAGCACAGATACGCAGTATTTT
TRBV7-8	-	-	TRBJ1-4	CASSLAWGRSNEKLFF	TGTGCCAGCAGCTTAGCTTGGGGCAGGAGTAATGAAAAACTGTTTTTT
TRBV15	-	-	TRBJ1-1	CATSRDSDSEAFF	TGTGCCACCAGCAGAGATTCGGACAGTGAAGCTTTCTTT
TRBV11-2	-	-	TRBJ1-4	CASSSRGPSGWEKLFF	TGTGCCAGCAGCAGCAGGGGCCCCAGCGGCTGGGAAAAACTGTTTTTT
TRBV11-2	-	-	TRBJ2-1	CASSLVPGAAYNEQFF	TGTGCCAGCAGCTTAGTCCCGGGGGCCGCCTACAATGAGCAGTTCTTC
TRBV11-1	-	-	TRBJ1-2	CASSFLGTENYGYTF	TGTGCCAGCAGCTTCCTGGGGACCGAAAACTATGGCTACACCTTC
TRBV5-6	-	-	TRBJ2-5	CASSYTVAHQETQYF	TGTGCCAGCAGTTACACGGTTGCTCACCAAGAGACCCAGTACTTC
TRBV13	-	-	TRBJ2-1	CASSPSPLTVSNNEQFF	TGTGCCAGCAGCCCCTCCCCCCTCACGGTGTCGAACAATGAGCAGTTCTTC
TRBV28	once	-	TRBJ2-2	CASNVQGRGTGELFF	TGTGCCAGCAATGTCCAGGGGAGAGGAACCGGGGAGCTGTTTTTT
TRBV29-1	-	TRBD2	TRBJ2-3	CSIRTSADTQYF	TGCAGCATTAGGACTAGCGCAGATACGCAGTATTTT
TRBV18	-	-	TRBJ2-3	CASCQQGTSTDTQYF	TGTGCCAGCTGTCAACAGGGAACTAGCACAGATACGCAGTATTTT
TRBV30	-	-	TRBJ1-4	CAWTRTAGEKLFF	TGTGCCTGGACAAGGACAGCCGGTGAAAAACTGTTTTTT
TRBV3-1/TRBV3-2	-	TRBD1	TRBJ1-3	CASSPHSGQPFSGNTIYF	TGTGCCAGCAGCCCCCACTCGGGACAGCCTTTCTCTGGAAACACCATATATTTT
TRBV30	-	TRBD1	TRBJ1-5	CAWSADRPVSKDQPQHF	TGTGCCTGGAGCGCGGACAGGCCTGTTAGTAAGGATCAGCCCCAGCATTTT
TRBV2	-	TRBD1	TRBJ2-3	CASSRDRGTDTQYF	TGTGCCAGCAGCCGGGACAGGGGCACAGATACGCAGTATTTT
TRBV28	-	-	TRBJ2-7	CASSLFGNLVPYEQYF	TGTGCCAGCAGTTTATTTGGTAATTTAGTCCCCTACGAGCAGTACTTC
TRBV27	-	TRBD1	TRBJ2-7	CASSFRGRFYEQYF	TGTGCCAGCAGTTTCAGGGGGCGCTTCTACGAGCAGTACTTC
TRBV10-3	-	TRBD1	TRBJ2-2	CAISESQGARTGELFF	TGTGCCATCAGTGAGTCACAGGGGGCTCGAACCGGGGAGCTGTTTTTT
TRBV7-8	-	-	TRBJ2-3	CASSKRTWGTDTQYF	TGTGCCAGCAGCAAACGGACCTGGGGCACAGATACGCAGTATTTT
TRBV15	-	-	TRBJ1-5	CATSRGADYSNQPQHF	TGTGCCACCAGCAGAGGGGCGGATTATAGCAATCAGCCCCAGCATTTT
TRBV4-1	-	TRBD2	TRBJ2-1	CASSPASSGLAGGSYNEQFF	TGCGCCAGCAGCCCCGCTTCTTCCGGACTAGCGGGAGGGTCCTACAATGAGCAGTTCTTC
TRBV24-1	-	-	TRBJ1-1	CATITKRPGDGSTEAFF	TGTGCCACCATCACGAAGAGGCCGGGGGACGGGAGCACTGAAGCTTTCTTT
TRBV19	-	TRBD1	TRBJ2-3	CASSNRGSTDTQYF	TGTGCCAGTAGTAACAGGGGAAGCACAGATACGCAGTATTTT